These 28 T cell receptor beta chains were sequenced from one sample in a study of blood T cell repertoires in COVID-19. Produced via immunoSEQ multiplex PCR; TCRdb's table is partial and in-frame only. This sample yields 150,000 to 200,000 clones, of which roughly 88% are seen a single time; approximately 9.4% belongs to the top ten. The sample consisted of PBMCs or T cells enriched from blood (not recorded which). The source is a woman between 18 and 29 years old who had recovered from COVID-19.

Concerning this clone: One end of the junction does not line up with germline, which may come from a read error. CDR3 residues: CASSPRASGANEQFF. As DNA, the CDR3 is TGTGCTAGCAGCCCTCGGGCTAGCGGGGCCAATGAGCAGTTCTTC. The V call is TRBV7-7, the J call TRBJ2-1, with 9 bases that match TRBD2. CDR3 length: 15 residues. The germline gives CDR1 SSHAT, CDR2 FNYEAQ (reference sequence).

The chain carries TRBV7-2 and TRBJ1-1, with D perhaps matching TRBD1 (6 bases). The V gene's germline CDR1 is SGHTA and CDR2 FQGNSA. Trimming took 1 base from V and 1 from J, leaving 10 bases between them. This CDR3 has 15 residues. DNA of the CDR3: TGTGCCAGCAGCTTAGGCCCAGGGGAGAACACTGAAGCTTTCTTT. Translating it yields CASSLGPGENTEAFF.

V and J are TRBV11-2 and TRBJ2-1; TRBD1 matches at 9 bases. The V segment lost 0 bases and the J segment 0 bases; nucleotides outside the gene matches: 0. CDR3 size: 16 residues. Germline loops: CDR1 SGHAT, CDR2 FQNNGV. CDR3 amino acids: CASSLETGGSYNEQFF. The CDR3 DNA reads TGTGCCAGCAGCTTAGAGACAGGGGGCTCCTACAATGAGCAGTTCTTC.

The CDR3 sequence is CSARQAPSFF. Here the CDR3 DNA reads TGCAGTGCCCGACAGGCGCCAAGTTTCTTT. V and J are TRBV20-1 and TRBJ1-1, with a weak D call TRBD1 (6 bases). The CDR3 has 10 amino acids. The germline V gene has CDR1 DFQATT and CDR2 SNEGSKA (reference sequence). V was clipped by 6 bases and J by 13 bases, with 15 bases between them.

V is TRBV27 and J is TRBJ2-7; weak D call: TRBD1 (5 bases). The CDR3 consists of 14 residues. Per germline, CDR1 MNHEY and CDR2 SMNVEV (reference sequence). Trimming removed 3 bases at V and 5 bases at J, with 14 bases between. CDR3 amino acids: CASSLGAQGNEQYF. As DNA, the CDR3 is TGTGCCAGCAGTTTGGGCGCGCAGGGAAACGAGCAGTACTTC.

The DNA of the CDR3 is TGTGCCAGCAGCTTTGAGCGGGGGGACTTTGATGGGGAGCAGTACTTC. Encoded protein: CASSFERGDFDGEQYF. This chain joins TRBV7-6 and TRBJ2-7; 9 bases fit TRBD2. The CDR3 has 16 amino acids. J was trimmed by 7 bases and V by 3 bases; bases with no gene match: 13. Germline CDR1 SGHVS, CDR2 FNYEAQ.

The J gene is TRBJ1-1, the V gene TRBV10-2, with D possibly being TRBD1 (5 bases). CDR3 size: 12 residues. The V gene lost 3 bases and the J gene lost 3 bases, with 5 bases spanning the gap. Germline loops: CDR1 WSHSY, CDR2 SAAADI. This CDR3 is CASSEQDTEAFF. The CDR3 DNA sequence: TGCGCCAGCAGTGAACAGGACACTGAAGCTTTCTTT.

V gene TRBV5-1 combines with J gene TRBJ2-2; TRBD1 matches at 9 bases. The CDR3 runs to 15 residues. With V trimmed by 4 bases and J by 5 bases, 6 bases remained unmatched. From germline, CDR1 is SGHRS and CDR2 YFSETQ. CDR3 amino acids: CASSGTGSGTGELFF. DNA for the CDR3: TGCGCCAGCAGCGGGACAGGGTCGGGGACCGGGGAGCTGTTTTTT. Together with reference TRBV5-1 and TRBJ2-2, the CDR3 gives the full variable domain: KAGVTQTPRYLIKTRGQQVTLSCSPISGHRSVSWYQQTPGQGLQFLFEYFSETQRNKGNFPGRFSGRQFSNSRSEMNVSTLELGDSALYLCASSGTGSGTGELFFGEGSRLTVL.

The CDR3, as DNA: TGTGCCGTTCAGATAGACAGGATAAATTCACCCCTCCACTTT. Translation gives CAVQIDRINSPLHF. V is TRBV6-5 and J is TRBJ1-6; possibly TRBD1 for D (6 bases). Germline CDR1 MNHEY, CDR2 SVGAGI. The CDR3 covers 14 residues. V was pared by 11 bases and J by 7 bases, with 18 bases between.

The chain has TRBV5-1 and TRBJ2-1, with 12 bases aligning to TRBD2. The CDR3 consists of 17 residues. Trimming removed 1 base from V and 8 bases from J; junction bases left unmatched: 10. CDR1 is SGHRS, CDR2 YFSETQ, per germline. This chain's CDR3 is CASSLTASGGVIHEQFF. Here the CDR3 DNA reads TGCGCCAGCAGCTTGACGGCTAGCGGGGGGGTAATTCATGAGCAGTTCTTC.

V is TRBV7-2 and J is TRBJ1-1, with D possibly TRBD1 on 5 matching bases. CDR3 length: 14 amino acids. The germline CDR1 and CDR2 sequences are SGHTA and FQGNSA. V was clipped by 2 bases and J by 1 base, with 8 bases between them. Written as DNA, the CDR3 is TGTGCCAGCAGCTTAATGACAGCGAACACTGAAGCTTTCTTT. Translation gives CASSLMTANTEAFF.

This clone showed up many times. This CDR3 is CASSEGGLDTGELFF. The CDR3 DNA follows: TGTGCCAGCAGTGAGGGGGGGCTCGATACCGGGGAGCTGTTTTTT. The chain recombines TRBV6-2 or TRBV6-3 with TRBJ2-2, with TRBD2 as a possible D gene (7 bases). CDR3 size: 15 residues. Trimming took off 5 bases at V and 5 bases at J, with 15 bases between the two ends. Germline V gene data show CDR1 as MNHEY and CDR2 as SVGEGT.

Here the CDR3 DNA reads TGTGCCAGCAGGCGGGGACAGATAGTTAACACTGAAGCTTTCTTT. Protein: CASRRGQIVNTEAFF. The V and J genes are TRBV28 and TRBJ1-1; TRBD1 matches at 7 bases. CDR3 size: 15 residues. V dropped 6 bases and J dropped 2; count of bases not matched to a gene: 9. CDR1 MDHEN and CDR2 SYDVKM come from the germline V gene. The variable domain in full, with the rest retrieved from reference TRBV28 and TRBJ1-1, is DVKVTQSSRYLVKRTGEKVFLECVQDMDHENMFWYRQDPGLGLRLIYFSYDVKMKEKGDIPEGYSVSREKKERFSLILESASTNQTSMYLCASRRGQIVNTEAFFGQGTRLTVV.

V gene TRBV7-8 combines with J gene TRBJ2-7; 7 nucleotides align to TRBD2. Germline CDR1 reads SGHVS; CDR2 reads FQNEAQ. This CDR3 has 15 residues. J lost 0 bases, V lost 5 bases, and 7 bases had no gene match. CDR3 sequence (DNA): TGTGCCAGCAGCCTAGAAGCGGGGAGCTCCTACGAGCAGTACTTC. Amino acids: CASSLEAGSSYEQYF.

The chain is built from TRBV3-1 (or the pseudogene TRBV3-2) and TRBJ1-1, with D perhaps matching TRBD1 (6 bases). Germline CDR1 is LGHDT and CDR2 is YNNKEL (reference sequence). Trimming shortened V by 3 bases and J by 7 bases, and 21 bases separated the two germline ends. The CDR3 is 16 amino acids. The CDR3 coding sequence is TGTGCCAGCAGCCATGGTGGGGGGCTTAGGGAGGGTGAAGCTTTCTTT. It encodes CASSHGGGLREGEAFF.

The V call is TRBV10-1, the J call TRBJ2-5; 7 bases are a match to TRBD1. This CDR3 has 17 residues. V gave up 2 bases and J gave up 4 bases; unmatched junction bases: 13. Germline CDR1 is WNHNN and CDR2 is SYGVQD (reference sequence). As DNA, the CDR3 is TGCGCCAGCAGTGAGGGGCTCGGCAGGGGGTCCGGAGAGACCCAGTACTTC. Its translation is CASSEGLGRGSGETQYF.

The chain uses TRBV29-1 and TRBJ2-7; tentative D call: TRBD1 (5 bases). Germline-derived CDR1 and CDR2 are SQVTM and ANQGSEA. The CDR3 extends over 11 amino acids. The V and J ends lost 6 bases and 0 bases respectively, with 6 bases between them. The CDR3 is CSVTVSYEQYF. CDR3 sequence (DNA): TGCAGCGTGACAGTCTCCTACGAGCAGTACTTC.

The chain joins TRBV7-3 to TRBJ1-2; 9 bases fit TRBD1. The CDR3 has 15 residues. With 0 bases clipped from V and 7 bases from J, the junction kept 6 bases outside the gene matches. In germline, CDR1 is SGHTA, CDR2 FQGTGA. The CDR3 DNA reads TGTGCCAGCAGCTTAACCACAGGGGGCATGGGTGGCTACACCTTC. Translating gives CASSLTTGGMGGYTF.

The chain couples TRBV7-6 to TRBJ2-2, with D unresolved. V dropped 4 bases and J dropped 4 bases, with 7 bases sitting between them. The CDR3 spans 13 residues. In germline, CDR1 is SGHVS, CDR2 FNYEAQ. In nucleotides, the CDR3 is TGTGCCAGCAGCTCCCAGTTCACCGGGGAGCTGTTTTTT. Amino acid sequence: CASSSQFTGELFF.

This clone was observed once. The chain couples TRBV9 to TRBJ1-3; D unclear. Germline CDR1 and CDR2: SGDLS and YYNGEE. There are 14 residues in the CDR3. Trimming shortened V by 0 bases and J by 4 bases, and 8 bases separated the two germline ends. CDR3 loop: CASSVAGIGNTIYF. The CDR3 DNA reads as TGTGCCAGCAGCGTAGCGGGGATCGGAAACACCATATATTTT.

This chain connects TRBV19 to TRBJ2-7; no clear D gene. The CDR3 totals 14 residues. V was clipped by 5 bases and J by 4 bases, with 15 bases between them. The V gene's germline CDR1 is LNHDA and CDR2 SQIVND (reference sequence). CDR3 bases: TGTGCCAGTAGTTTGGCAGGAAGAAATTACGAGCAGTACTTC. This codes for CASSLAGRNYEQYF.

The V gene is TRBV28, the J gene TRBJ1-1; the match to TRBD1 covers 10 bases. After removal of 7 bases from V and 4 bases from J, the junction contained 3 bases not matched to a gene. The CDR3 has 13 amino acids. CDR1 is MDHEN, CDR2 SYDVKM, per germline. CDR3 residues: CASTRTGGTEAFF. The CDR3 nucleotides read TGTGCCAGCACCCGGACAGGGGGCACTGAAGCTTTCTTT.

This rearrangement joins TRBV11-2 to TRBJ2-7; tentative D call: TRBD2 (5 bases). The germline V gene encodes CDR1 SGHAT and CDR2 FQNNGV. The CDR3 sequence is 13 residues long. Trimming took off 5 bases at V and 0 bases at J, with 8 bases between the two ends. The CDR3 DNA reads TGTGCCAGCAGCCCCGGACTCTCCTACGAGCAGTACTTC. Its translation is CASSPGLSYEQYF.

This chain uses TRBV4-2 with TRBJ2-2; D is possibly TRBD2 (6 bases). The CDR3 contains 17 residues. Germline V CDR1 and CDR2: LGHNA, YNFKEQ. Trimming left V 1 base short and J 5 bases short, with 17 bases between. DNA of the CDR3: TGTGCCAGCAGCCAAGGGGGGGTACTAGCTTGGACCGGGGAGCTGTTTTTT. Its translation: CASSQGGVLAWTGELFF.

This clone has a single count. The chain recombines TRBV18 with TRBJ2-7, with D possibly being TRBD2 (5 bases). Germline CDR1 KGHSH, CDR2 LQKENI. V was clipped by 5 bases and J by 3 bases, with 11 bases between them. This CDR3 is 13 amino acids long. Here the CDR3 reads CASSAAGLYEQYF. The CDR3 DNA follows: TGTGCCAGCTCAGCCGCGGGCCTCTACGAGCAGTACTTC.

The V call is TRBV2, the J call TRBJ1-5; D not resolved. The CDR3 length is 14 residues. Germline CDR1 and CDR2: SNHLY and FYNNEI. The V end was cut by 1 base, the J end by 8 bases, with 12 bases between. Here the CDR3 reads CASSEGIGLEPQHF. For the CDR3, the DNA is TGTGCCAGCAGTGAAGGGATCGGGTTGGAGCCCCAGCATTTT.

V usage is TRBV7-6 and J usage is TRBJ2-7; 7 bases line up with TRBD1. The CDR3 contains 14 residues. Germline V gene lookup returns CDR1 SGHVS and CDR2 FNYEAQ. The trim removed 1 base at V and 5 bases at J, leaving 5 bases unmatched. The CDR3 bases are TGTGCCAGCAGCTTAGGACAGGGAGTCAACGAGCAGTACTTC. It is translated as CASSLGQGVNEQYF.

The rearrangement uses TRBV19 and TRBJ2-6, with D perhaps TRBD1 (6 bases). The V end lost 2 bases, the J end lost 4 bases, and 12 bases lay between the germline ends. This CDR3 is built from 16 residues. Germline CDR1 reads LNHDA; CDR2 reads SQIVND (reference sequence). CDR3 sequence: CASSINRVWGANVLTF. The DNA for the CDR3 is TGTGCCAGTAGTATAAACAGGGTGTGGGGGGCCAACGTCCTGACTTTC.